The present entry profiles one T cell receptor beta chain with its context. Antigen: not known. This entry belongs to a study of blood T cells in healthy people across ages. Study-wide results and caveats: Roughly linearly, TCR beta diversity per million T cells fell as age increased. Lack of knowledge of donor CMV status possibly confounded expanded clonotype changes.

Then a second PCR, running about 6 to 12 cycles, was carried out with a sample-barcoded 5' primer and a J-beta primer mix. All cDNA molecules were each tagged by a template-switch adaptor with 12 random nucleotides. In TCRdb, the 5' RACE reads were re-called with MiXCR into one record per CDR3 protein. Of more than 800,000 distinct CDR3 sequences in the sample, roughly 45% were seen once. The germline gives CDR1 SQVTM, CDR2 ANQGSEA. Losses at the gene ends were 0 bases for V and 2 bases for J; bases not matched to a gene: 12. This CDR3 is built from 20 residues. This rearrangement joins TRBV29-1 to TRBJ2-5; the match to TRBD2 covers 16 bases. Sequencing input: blood. This sequence originates from a woman aged 55-69 years in good health. The CDR3 spells CSVEDRGLAGGPIGQETQYF. The CDR3 region has the DNA TGCAGCGTTGAAGATAGGGGACTAGCGGGAGGGCCAATTGGGCAAGAGACCCAGTACTTC. The entire variable domain, with the rest obtained from reference TRBV29-1 and TRBJ2-5, is as follows: SAVISQKPSRDICQRGTSLTIQCQVDSQVTMMFWYRQQPGQSLTLIATANQGSEATYESGFVIDKFPISRPNLTFSTLTVSNMSPEDSSIYLCSVEDRGLAGGPIGQETQYFGPGTRLLVL.